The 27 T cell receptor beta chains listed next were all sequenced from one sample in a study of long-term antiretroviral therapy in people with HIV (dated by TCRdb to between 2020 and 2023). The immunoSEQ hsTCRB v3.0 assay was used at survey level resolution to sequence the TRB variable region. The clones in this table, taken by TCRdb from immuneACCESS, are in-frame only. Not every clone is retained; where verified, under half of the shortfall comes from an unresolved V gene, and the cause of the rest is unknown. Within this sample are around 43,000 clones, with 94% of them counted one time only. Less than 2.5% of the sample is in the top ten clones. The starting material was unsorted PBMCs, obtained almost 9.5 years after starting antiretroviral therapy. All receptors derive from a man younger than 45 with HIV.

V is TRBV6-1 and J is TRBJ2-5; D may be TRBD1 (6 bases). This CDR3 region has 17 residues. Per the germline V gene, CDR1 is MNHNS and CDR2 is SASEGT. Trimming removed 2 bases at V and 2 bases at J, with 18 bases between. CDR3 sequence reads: CASSEIWAGAKQETQYF. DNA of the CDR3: TGTGCCAGCAGTGAAATATGGGCAGGGGCGAAACAAGAGACCCAGTACTTC.

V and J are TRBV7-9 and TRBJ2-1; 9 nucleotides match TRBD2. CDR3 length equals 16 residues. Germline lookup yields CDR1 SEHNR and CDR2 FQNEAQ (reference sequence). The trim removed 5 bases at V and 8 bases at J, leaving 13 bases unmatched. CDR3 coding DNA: TGTGCCAGCAGCCCCCCGGGGCTAGCGGGGTGGGATGAGCAGTTCTTC. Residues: CASSPPGLAGWDEQFF.

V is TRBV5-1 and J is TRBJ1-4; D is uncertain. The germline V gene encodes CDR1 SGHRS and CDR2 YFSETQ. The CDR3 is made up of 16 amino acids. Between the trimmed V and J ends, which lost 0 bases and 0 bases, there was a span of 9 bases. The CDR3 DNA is TGCGCCAGCAGCTTGGGAGGTCCTACAACTAATGAAAAACTGTTTTTT. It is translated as CASSLGGPTTNEKLFF.

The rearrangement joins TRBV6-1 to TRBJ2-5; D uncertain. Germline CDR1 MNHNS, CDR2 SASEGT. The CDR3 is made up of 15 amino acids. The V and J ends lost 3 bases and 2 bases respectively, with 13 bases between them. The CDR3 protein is CASSDSMAQQETQYF. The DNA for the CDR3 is TGTGCCAGCAGTGACTCCATGGCACAGCAAGAGACCCAGTACTTC.

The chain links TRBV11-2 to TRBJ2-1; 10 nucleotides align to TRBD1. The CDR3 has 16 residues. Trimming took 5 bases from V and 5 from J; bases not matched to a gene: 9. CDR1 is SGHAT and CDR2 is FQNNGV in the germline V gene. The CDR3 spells CASSTKGQGIDNEQFF. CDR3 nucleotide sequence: TGTGCCAGCAGCACGAAGGGACAGGGGATCGACAATGAGCAGTTCTTC.

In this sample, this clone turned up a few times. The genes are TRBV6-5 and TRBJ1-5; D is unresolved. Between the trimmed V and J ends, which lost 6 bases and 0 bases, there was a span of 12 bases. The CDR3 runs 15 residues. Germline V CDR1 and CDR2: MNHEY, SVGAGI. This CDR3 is CASSPSLYSNQPQHF. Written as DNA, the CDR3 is TGTGCCAGCAGCCCCTCCCTGTATAGCAATCAGCCCCAGCATTTT.

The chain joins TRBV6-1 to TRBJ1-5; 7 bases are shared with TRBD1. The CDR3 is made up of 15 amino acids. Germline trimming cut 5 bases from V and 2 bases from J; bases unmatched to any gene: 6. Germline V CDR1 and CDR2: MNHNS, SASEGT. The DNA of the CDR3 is TGTGCCAGCAGTAGACAGGGAGAAGGCAATCAGCCCCAGCATTTT. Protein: CASSRQGEGNQPQHF.

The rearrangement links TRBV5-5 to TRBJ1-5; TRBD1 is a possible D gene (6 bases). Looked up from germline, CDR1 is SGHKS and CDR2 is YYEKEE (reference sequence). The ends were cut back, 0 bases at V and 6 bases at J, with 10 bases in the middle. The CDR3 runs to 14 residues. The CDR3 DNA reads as TGTGCCAGCAGCTTGGAGTGGGGGCGTCAGCCCCAGCATTTT. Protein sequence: CASSLEWGRQPQHF.

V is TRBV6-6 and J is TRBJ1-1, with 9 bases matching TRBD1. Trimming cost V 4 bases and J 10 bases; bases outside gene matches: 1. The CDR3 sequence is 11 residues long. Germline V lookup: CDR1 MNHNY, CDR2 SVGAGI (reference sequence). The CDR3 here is CASSSDRGAFF. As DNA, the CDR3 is TGTGCCAGCAGTTCGGACAGGGGAGCTTTCTTT.

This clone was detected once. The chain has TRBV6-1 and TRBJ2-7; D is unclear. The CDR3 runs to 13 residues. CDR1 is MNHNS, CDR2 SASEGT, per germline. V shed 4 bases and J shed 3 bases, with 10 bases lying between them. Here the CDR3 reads CASSVKSLYEQYV. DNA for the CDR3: TGTGCCAGCAGTGTTAAAAGCCTCTACGAGCAGTACGTC.

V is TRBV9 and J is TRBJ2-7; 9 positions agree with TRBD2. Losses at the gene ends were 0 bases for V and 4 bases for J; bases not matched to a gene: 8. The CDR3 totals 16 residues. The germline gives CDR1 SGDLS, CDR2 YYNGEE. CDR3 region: CASSVDAGTSRYEQYF. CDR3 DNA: TGTGCCAGCAGCGTAGACGCCGGGACTAGCAGGTACGAGCAGTACTTC.

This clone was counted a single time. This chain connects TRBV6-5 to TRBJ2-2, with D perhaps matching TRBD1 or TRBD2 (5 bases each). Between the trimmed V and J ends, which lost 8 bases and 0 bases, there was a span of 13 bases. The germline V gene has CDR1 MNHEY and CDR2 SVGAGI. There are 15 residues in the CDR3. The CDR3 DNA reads TGTGCCAGCGGTCTTCAGGGAGCGAACACCGGGGAGCTGTTTTTT. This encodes CASGLQGANTGELFF.

The CDR3 spells CASSFRPTDTGPNNEQFF. In nucleotides, the CDR3 is TGTGCCAGCAGCTTTCGCCCCACTGATACAGGCCCTAACAATGAGCAGTTCTTC. The chain links TRBV11-2 to TRBJ2-1; perhaps TRBD1 as D (5 bases). Germline V CDR1 and CDR2: SGHAT, FQNNGV. V lost 3 bases to trimming and J lost 5 bases, with 23 bases between them. The CDR3 is 18 amino acids.

CDR3 nucleotide sequence: TGTGCCAGCAGCGTAGGAGACAGGGTGGGTGGAAACACCATATATTTT. Translated, it gives CASSVGDRVGGNTIYF. The chain couples TRBV9 to TRBJ1-3, with 7 nucleotides matching TRBD1. With V trimmed by 0 bases and J by 3 bases, 6 bases remained unmatched. Germline loops: CDR1 SGDLS, CDR2 YYNGEE. The length of the CDR3 is 16 residues.

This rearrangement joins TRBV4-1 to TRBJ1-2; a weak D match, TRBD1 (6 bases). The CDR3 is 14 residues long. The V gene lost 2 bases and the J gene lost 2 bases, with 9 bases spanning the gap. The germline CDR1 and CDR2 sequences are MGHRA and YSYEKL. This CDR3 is CASSQTRGNYGYTF. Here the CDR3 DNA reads TGCGCCAGCAGCCAAACGAGGGGGAACTATGGCTACACCTTC.

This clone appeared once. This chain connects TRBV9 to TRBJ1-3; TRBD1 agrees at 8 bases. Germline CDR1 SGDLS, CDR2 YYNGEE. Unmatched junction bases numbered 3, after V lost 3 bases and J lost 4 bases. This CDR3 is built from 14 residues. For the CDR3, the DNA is TGTGCCAGCAGCGCCCGGACAGGGGGAAACACCATATATTTT. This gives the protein CASSARTGGNTIYF.

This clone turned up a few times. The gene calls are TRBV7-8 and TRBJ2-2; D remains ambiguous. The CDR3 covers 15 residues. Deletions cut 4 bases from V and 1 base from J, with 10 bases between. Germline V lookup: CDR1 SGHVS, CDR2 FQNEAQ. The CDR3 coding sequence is TGTGCCAGCAGCTCGCTAGACCTGAACACCGGGGAGCTGTTTTTT. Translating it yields CASSSLDLNTGELFF.

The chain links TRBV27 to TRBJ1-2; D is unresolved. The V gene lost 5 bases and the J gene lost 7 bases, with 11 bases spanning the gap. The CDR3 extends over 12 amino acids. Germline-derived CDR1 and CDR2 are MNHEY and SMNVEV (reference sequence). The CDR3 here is CASSGPGSGYTF. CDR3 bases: TGTGCCAGCAGTGGCCCTGGCAGTGGCTACACCTTC.

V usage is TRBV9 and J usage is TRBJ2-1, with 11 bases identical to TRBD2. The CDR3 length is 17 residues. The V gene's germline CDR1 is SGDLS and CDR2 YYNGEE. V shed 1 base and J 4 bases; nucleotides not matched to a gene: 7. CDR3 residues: CASSVLAGGFLYNEQFF. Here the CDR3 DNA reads TGTGCCAGCAGCGTACTAGCGGGGGGCTTCCTTTACAATGAGCAGTTCTTC. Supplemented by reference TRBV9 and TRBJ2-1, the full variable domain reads DSGVTQTPKHLITATGQRVTLRCSPRSGDLSVYWYQQSLDQGLQFLIQYYNGEERAKGNILERFSAQQFPDLHSELNLSSLELGDSALYFCASSVLAGGFLYNEQFFGPGTRLTVL.

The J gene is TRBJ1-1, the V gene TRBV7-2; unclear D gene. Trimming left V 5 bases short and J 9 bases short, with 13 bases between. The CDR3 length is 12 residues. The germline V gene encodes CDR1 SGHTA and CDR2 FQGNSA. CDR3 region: CASSQREPQAFF. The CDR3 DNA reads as TGTGCCAGCAGCCAGCGGGAGCCTCAAGCTTTCTTT.

The CDR3 reads CASSARELSNQPQHF. The CDR3 DNA is TGTGCCAGCAGTGCGAGAGAGCTCAGCAATCAGCCCCAGCATTTT. V is TRBV2 and J is TRBJ1-5, with D uncertain. The CDR3 contains 15 residues. V gave up 4 bases and J gave up 1 base, with 11 bases separating them. CDR1 and CDR2 from the germline V gene are SNHLY and FYNNEI.

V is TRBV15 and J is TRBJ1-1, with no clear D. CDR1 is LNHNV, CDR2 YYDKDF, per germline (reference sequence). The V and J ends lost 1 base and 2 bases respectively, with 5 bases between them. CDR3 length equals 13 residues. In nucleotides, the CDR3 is TGTGCCACCAGCAGAGGCGGAAACACTGAAGCTTTCTTT. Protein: CATSRGGNTEAFF.

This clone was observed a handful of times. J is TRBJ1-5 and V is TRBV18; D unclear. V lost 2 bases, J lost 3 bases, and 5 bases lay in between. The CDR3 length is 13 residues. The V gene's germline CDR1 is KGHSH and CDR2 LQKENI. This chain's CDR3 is CASSPGDNQPQHF. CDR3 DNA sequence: TGTGCCAGCTCACCAGGGGACAATCAGCCCCAGCATTTT.

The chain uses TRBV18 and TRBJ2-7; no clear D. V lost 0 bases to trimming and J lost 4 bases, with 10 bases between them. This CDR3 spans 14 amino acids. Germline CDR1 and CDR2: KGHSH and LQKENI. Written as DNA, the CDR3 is TGTGCCAGCTCACCACCTGGCAGGTTTTACGAGCAGTACTTC. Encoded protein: CASSPPGRFYEQYF.

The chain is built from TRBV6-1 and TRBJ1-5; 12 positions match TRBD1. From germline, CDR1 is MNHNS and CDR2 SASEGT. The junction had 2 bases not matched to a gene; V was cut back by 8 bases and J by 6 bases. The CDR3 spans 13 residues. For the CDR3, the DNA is TGTGCCAGCGGGACAGGGGGCCGTCAGCCCCAGCATTTT. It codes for CASGTGGRQPQHF.

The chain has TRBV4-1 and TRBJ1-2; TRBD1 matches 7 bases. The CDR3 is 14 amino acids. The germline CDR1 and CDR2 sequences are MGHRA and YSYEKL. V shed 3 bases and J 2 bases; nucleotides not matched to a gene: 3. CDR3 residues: CASSQTGYNYGYTF. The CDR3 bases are TGCGCCAGCAGCCAGACAGGGTACAACTATGGCTACACCTTC.

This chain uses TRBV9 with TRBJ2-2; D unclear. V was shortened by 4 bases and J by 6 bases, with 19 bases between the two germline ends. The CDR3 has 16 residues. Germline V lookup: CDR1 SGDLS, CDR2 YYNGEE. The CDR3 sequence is CASSSRRTSMAGELFF. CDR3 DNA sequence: TGTGCCAGCAGCTCCAGGCGTACCTCCATGGCCGGGGAGCTGTTTTTT.